This section outlines one TCR beta chain sequence together with its context. Antigen specificity is unknown. The CDR3 consists of 14 residues. CDR1 and CDR2 (germline): LNHNV, YYDKDF (reference sequence). V gave up 5 bases and J gave up 5 bases; unmatched junction bases: 4. The data stem from a study of CD8 T cells in ankylosing spondylitis. Findings of the study overall: Previously reported in reactive arthritis synovial fluid and blood were some of the motif variants.

TCRdb independently ran MiXCR on the 5' RACE reads; one entry per CDR3 protein. Of 270,000 or so distinct CDR3 sequences listed, 18% are singletons. This chain links TRBV15 with TRBJ2-7, with 12 bases lining up with TRBD2. What was sequenced was blood, either unsorted or a sorted T cell fraction (not recorded which). The source of this sequence is a male donor with ankylosing spondylitis or in good health (not recorded which). CDR3 DNA: TGTGCCACCAGCTTTCGACTAGCGGGGGACGAGCAGTACTTC. Amino acid sequence: CATSFRLAGDEQYF.